This T cell receptor beta chain was recorded in a study of shared clonotypes between healthy human individuals. Naive CD8 isolation took CD45RO-negative cells positively selected for CCR7 and excluded terminally differentiated effector memory CD45RA+ cells. General study results and limits: Non-shared clonotypes displayed generation probabilities falling below those of clonotypes present in all four donors. An anticipated effect of sequencing depth on clonotype sharing among donors was recognized.

Germline V gene lookup returns CDR1 SGHVS and CDR2 FNYEAQ. The CDR3 consists of 15 residues. V lost 5 bases and J 8 bases, leaving 19 bases between the germline ends. A word on this clone: Its target is not known.

As originally analysed: Filtering was not the same, since immunoSEQ gave junction-only sequences without quality scores. Assay used: immunoSEQ multiplex PCR; TCRdb lists only in-frame clones, some missing. The V and J calls and clone size come from that table; D and trimming were worked out from the DNA. The sample consists of about 820,000 clones, about 92% of them appearing once. This sequence was found in a man younger than 45 in good health. This sequence joins TRBV7-6 and TRBJ2-1; D tentatively reads TRBD1 or TRBD2 (7 bases each). The material sequenced was naive CD8+ T cells sorted from blood. The CDR3 loop is CASSPRQGGLHEQFF. DNA for the CDR3: TGTGCCAGCAGCCCAAGACAGGGAGGGCTCCATGAGCAGTTCTTC.